This T cell receptor (beta chain) is from a study of blood T cell repertoires in COVID-19. Study background: Spain, Italy and the United States supplied samples that represented acute and convalescent COVID-19. PBMCs, B-cell-depleted T cells, or T cells were the source of the cDNA or gDNA that made up the material.

As processed by the authors: Amplification of reference gene primers provided the estimated nucleated cell counts. Generated by immunoSEQ multiplex PCR, the TCRdb table keeps only in-frame clones and is missing some. The V and J calls and clone size were taken over from that table, and D and trimming were inferred from the DNA. The sample lists fewer than 350,000 clones, around 90% occurring once. Germline CDR1 reads SGDLS; CDR2 reads YYNGEE. The CDR3 spans 15 residues. The V and J ends lost 0 bases and 4 bases, in that order; junction bases with no gene match: 4. The specimen sequenced was peripheral blood. This clonotype was obtained from a man in his late teens or twenties with active or convalescent COVID-19. The chain employs TRBV9 and TRBJ2-3, with 8 bases that match TRBD1. The chain's CDR3 is CASSVGQGFADTQYF. CDR3 nucleotides: TGTGCCAGCAGCGTAGGACAGGGGTTTGCAGATACGCAGTATTTT.